These T cell receptor beta chains were read from a single sample in a study of blood T cell repertoires in COVID-19. The protocol was immunoSEQ multiplex PCR, while the TCRdb copy is restricted to in-frame clones and leaves out a portion. Of about 80,000 clones listed, around 80% are singletons. The sequencing sample was made of peripheral blood. The receptors were gathered from a woman in her 70s with acute or convalescent COVID-19. Both conserved end residues are part of each CDR3. The order of the fields is clone size, J gene, V gene, D gene, CDR3 DNA, CDR3 protein. D genes are given only for firm matches. Where a row states a size, it is once, few, many or the class of an expanded clone; other rows omit it.

once TRBJ2-5 TRBV5-8 TRBD2 TGTGCCAGCAGCTTGGGAGCTAGCGGGAGGGCCGGGGGAGAGACCCAGTACTTC CASSLGASGRAGGETQYF
NA TRBJ1-4 TRBV11-2 TRBD1 TGTGCCAGCAGTCTAATCGGGACAGGGGGCCTTCTTAATGAAAAACTGTTTTTT CASSLIGTGGLLNEKLFF
once TRBJ2-1 TRBV29-1 TRBD2 TGCAGCTCCCAGTGGGGTAGCGGGTTAAATGAGCAGTTCTTC CSSQWGSGLNEQFF
NA TRBJ1-1 TRBV19 NA TGTGCCAGTAGCCTAAATGGCAGGCGAACTGAAGCTTTCTTT CASSLNGRRTEAFF
NA TRBJ2-1 TRBV10-3 TRBD2 TGTGCCATCAGTGGAAGTGTCGCTAGCGGGAGAAATGAGCAGTTCTTC CAISGSVASGRNEQFF
NA TRBJ1-5 TRBV3-1/TRBV3-2 NA TGTGCCAGCAGCCAAGGCCGGAATCAGCCCCAGCATTTT CASSQGRNQPQHF
NA TRBJ2-2 TRBV20-1 NA TGCAGTGCTAGTTTCGTAAACACCGGGGAGCTGTTTTTT CSASFVNTGELFF
NA TRBJ1-4 TRBV5-4 NA TGTGCCAGCAGCTTGGATCGGGGGTCTAATGAAAAACTGTTTTTT CASSLDRGSNEKLFF
NA TRBJ2-1 TRBV19 TRBD2 TGTGCCAGTAGTAAAGGACTAGCGGGAGTCAATGAGCAGTTCTTC CASSKGLAGVNEQFF
NA TRBJ1-5 TRBV30 NA TGTGCCTGGAGTCGGCAGGCCAATCAGCCCCAGCATTTT CAWSRQANQPQHF
NA TRBJ2-2 TRBV19 NA TGTGCCAGTAGGGAGGGAGGGGGGAACACCGGGGAGCTGTTTTTT CASREGGGNTGELFF
NA TRBJ1-5 TRBV24-1 NA TGTGCCACCAGTGTCAGGGTTATCAATCAGCCCCAGCATTTT CATSVRVINQPQHF
NA TRBJ2-7 TRBV10-3 NA TGTGCCATCAGTGCAGGGCTCGATCACGAGCAGTACTTC CAISAGLDHEQYF
NA TRBJ2-3 TRBV2 TRBD2 TGTGCCAGCAGTGAAGGCCTAGCGGGGGGGGTCACAGATACGCAGTATTTT CASSEGLAGGVTDTQYF
NA TRBJ1-6 TRBV30 NA TGTGCCTGGAGCCCCGGCGGTCAGTCACCCCTCCACTTT CAWSPGGQSPLHF
NA TRBJ2-3 TRBV30 NA TGTGCCTGGACTAGCCTGCATTTAGATACGCAGTATTTT CAWTSLHLDTQYF
NA TRBJ1-3 TRBV6-5 NA TGTGCCAGCAGAAGGACAGACTCTGGAAACACCATATATTTT CASRRTDSGNTIYF
few TRBJ1-2 TRBV10-2 NA TGCGCCAACTGGGAACAGGGTCGCGGCTATGGCTACACCTTC CANWEQGRGYGYTF
NA TRBJ2-1 TRBV7-2 NA TGTGCCAGCAGCTCCGCGGGTTCCTACAATGAGCAGTTCTTC CASSSAGSYNEQFF
once TRBJ1-2 TRBV6-5 TRBD1 TGTGCCAGCATATTTGTTTTAGGACAGGGGTCTGGCTACACCTTC CASIFVLGQGSGYTF
NA TRBJ1-2 TRBV3-1/TRBV3-2 NA TGTGCCAGCAGCCAAGGGGCCCGAGGGAGCTATGGCTACACCTTC CASSQGARGSYGYTF
NA TRBJ1-2 TRBV5-4 TRBD1 TGTGCCAGCAGCTTGGAGGGACAGGGGGCCGGCTACACCTTC CASSLEGQGAGYTF
NA TRBJ2-7 TRBV2 TRBD2 TGTGCCAGCACTCGACAGGGGACTAGCGGGGTCCAGTACTTC CASTRQGTSGVQYF